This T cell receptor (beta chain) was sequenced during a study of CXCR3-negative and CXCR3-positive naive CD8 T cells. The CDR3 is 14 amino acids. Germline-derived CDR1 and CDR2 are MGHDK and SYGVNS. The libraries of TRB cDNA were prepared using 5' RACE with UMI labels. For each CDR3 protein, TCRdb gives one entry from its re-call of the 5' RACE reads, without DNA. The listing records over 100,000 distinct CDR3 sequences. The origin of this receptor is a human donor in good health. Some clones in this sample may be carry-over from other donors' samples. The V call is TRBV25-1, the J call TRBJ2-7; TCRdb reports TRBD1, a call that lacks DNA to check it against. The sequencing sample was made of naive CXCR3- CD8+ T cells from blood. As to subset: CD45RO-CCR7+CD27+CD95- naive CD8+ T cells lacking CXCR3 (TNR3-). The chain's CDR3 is CASSATPGRGEQYF.